Here is one TCR beta chain with its context. The data are from a study of shared clonotypes between healthy human individuals. Each cell subset's genomic DNA was divided evenly among several immunoSEQ plates. Assay used: immunoSEQ multiplex PCR; TCRdb lists only in-frame clones, some missing. The data contain 2 million or so clones, over 85% of them singletons. The TCR comes from a man between 18 and 29 years old in good health. Sequencing was carried out using naive CD4+ T cells sorted from blood. Subset in this sample: CD45RA+ positively selected.

The CDR3 sequence: CAIGLAGGSLNEQFF. CDR3 sequence (DNA): TGTGCCATTGGACTAGCGGGGGGGTCATTAAATGAGCAGTTCTTC. The chain links TRBV10-3 to TRBJ2-1; 15 bases map to TRBD2. CDR1 is ENHRY, CDR2 SYGVKD, per germline. This CDR3 is 15 amino acids long. The junction had 7 bases not matched to a gene; V was cut back by 9 bases and J by 7 bases.